This T cell receptor (beta chain) was identified in a study of T cell changes during pregnancy in multiple sclerosis. Germline V gives CDR1 SEHNR, CDR2 FQNEAQ (reference sequence). CDR3 size: 13 residues. V lost 3 bases and J 4 bases, leaving 10 bases between the germline ends. Profiling relied on immunoSEQ multiplex PCR, and the TCRdb table lists in-frame clones only, not all of them. The table lists 30,000 or so clones, 93% of them singletons, with around 0.39% in the top ten. The clonotype originates from a female donor with multiple sclerosis, enrolled in a pregnancy study. The sequenced sample was CD4+ T cells from peripheral blood mononuclear cells, obtained after pregnancy. The rearrangement uses TRBV7-9 and TRBJ2-7; the D gene is possibly TRBD2 (5 bases). The CDR3 protein is CASSFGEGYEQYF. For the CDR3, the DNA is TGTGCCAGCAGCTTCGGAGAGGGTTACGAGCAGTACTTC.